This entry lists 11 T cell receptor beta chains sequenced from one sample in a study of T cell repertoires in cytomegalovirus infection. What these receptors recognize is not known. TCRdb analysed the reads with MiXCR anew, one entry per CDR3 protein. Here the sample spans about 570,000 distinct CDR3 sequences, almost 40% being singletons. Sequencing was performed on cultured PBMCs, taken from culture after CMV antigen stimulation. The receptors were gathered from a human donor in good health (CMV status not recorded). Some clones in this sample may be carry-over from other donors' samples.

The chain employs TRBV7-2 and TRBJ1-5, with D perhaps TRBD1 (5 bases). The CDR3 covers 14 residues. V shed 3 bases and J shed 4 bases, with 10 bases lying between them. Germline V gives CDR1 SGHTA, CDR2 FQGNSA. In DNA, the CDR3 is TGTGCCAGCAGCTTCAGGGCCACTAATCAGCCCCAGCATTTT. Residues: CASSFRATNQPQHF.

The CDR3 protein is CATSDGGGEVSYEQYF. Here the CDR3 DNA reads TGTGCCACCAGTGATGGGGGGGGCGAGGTCTCCTACGAGCAGTACTTC. The chain carries TRBV24-1 and TRBJ2-7, with a possible D match to TRBD2 (7 bases). The V gene's germline CDR1 is KGHDR and CDR2 SFDVKD. The CDR3 runs 16 residues. The V end was cut by 3 bases, the J end by 0 bases, with 14 bases between.

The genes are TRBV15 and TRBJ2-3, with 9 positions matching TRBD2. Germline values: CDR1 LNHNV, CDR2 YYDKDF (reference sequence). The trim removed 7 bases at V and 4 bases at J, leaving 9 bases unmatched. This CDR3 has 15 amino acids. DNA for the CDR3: TGTGCCACCAAGGAAAGCGGGGGGAACCCAGATACGCAGTATTTT. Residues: CATKESGGNPDTQYF. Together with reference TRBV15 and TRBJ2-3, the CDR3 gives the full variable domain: DAMVIQNPRYQVTQFGKPVTLSCSQTLNHNVMYWYQQKSSQAPKLLFHYYDKDFNNEADTPDNFQSRRPNTSFCFLDIRSPGLGDTAMYLCATKESGGNPDTQYFGPGTRLTVL.

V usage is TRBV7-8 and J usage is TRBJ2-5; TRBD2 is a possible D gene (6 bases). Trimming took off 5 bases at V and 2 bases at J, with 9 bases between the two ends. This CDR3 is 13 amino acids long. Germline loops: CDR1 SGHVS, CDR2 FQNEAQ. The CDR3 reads CASSPGDQETQYF. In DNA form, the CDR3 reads TGTGCCAGCAGCCCGGGGGATCAAGAGACCCAGTACTTC.

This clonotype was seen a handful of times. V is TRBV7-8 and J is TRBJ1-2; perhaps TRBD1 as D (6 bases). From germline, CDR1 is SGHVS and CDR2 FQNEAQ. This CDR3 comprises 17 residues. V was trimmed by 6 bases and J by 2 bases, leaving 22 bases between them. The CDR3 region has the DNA TGTGCCAGCAGTTCCCTAGAGGCAGGCCAGGGGAACTATGGCTACACCTTC. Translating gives CASSSLEAGQGNYGYTF.

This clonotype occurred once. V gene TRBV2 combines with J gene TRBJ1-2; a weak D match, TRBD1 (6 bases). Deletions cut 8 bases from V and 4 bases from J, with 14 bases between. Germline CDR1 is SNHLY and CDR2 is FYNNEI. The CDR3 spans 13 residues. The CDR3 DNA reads TGTGCCAGCGAGGACAGACGCCCCTATGGCTACACCTTC. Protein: CASEDRRPYGYTF.

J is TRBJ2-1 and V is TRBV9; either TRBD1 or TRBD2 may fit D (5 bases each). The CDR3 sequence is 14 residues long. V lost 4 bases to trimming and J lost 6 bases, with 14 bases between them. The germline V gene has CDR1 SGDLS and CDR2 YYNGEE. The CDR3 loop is CASSLPGAFNEQFF. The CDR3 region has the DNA TGTGCCAGCAGCCTCCCCGGGGCCTTCAATGAGCAGTTCTTC.

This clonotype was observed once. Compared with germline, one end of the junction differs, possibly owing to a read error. The CDR3 DNA reads as TGTGCCAGCAGTTCACCGGGACCAAAACAAGTCTTC. This translates into CASSSPGPKQVF. V is TRBV12-3 or TRBV12-4 and J is TRBJ2-1; D possibly matches TRBD1 or TRBD2 (5 bases each). This CDR3 is built from 12 residues.

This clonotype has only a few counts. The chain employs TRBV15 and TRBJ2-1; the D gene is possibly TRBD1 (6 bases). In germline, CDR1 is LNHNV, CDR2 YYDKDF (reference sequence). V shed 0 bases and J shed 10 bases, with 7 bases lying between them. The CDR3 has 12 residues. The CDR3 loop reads CATSRDRGEQFF. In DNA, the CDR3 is TGTGCCACCAGCAGAGATAGGGGGGAGCAGTTCTTC.

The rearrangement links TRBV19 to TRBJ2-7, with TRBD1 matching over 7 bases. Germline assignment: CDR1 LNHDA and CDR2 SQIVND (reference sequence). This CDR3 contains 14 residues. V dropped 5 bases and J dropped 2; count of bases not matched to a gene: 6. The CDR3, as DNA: TGTGCCAGTAGTTCACAGGGGATTCCCTACGAGCAGTACTTC. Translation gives CASSSQGIPYEQYF.

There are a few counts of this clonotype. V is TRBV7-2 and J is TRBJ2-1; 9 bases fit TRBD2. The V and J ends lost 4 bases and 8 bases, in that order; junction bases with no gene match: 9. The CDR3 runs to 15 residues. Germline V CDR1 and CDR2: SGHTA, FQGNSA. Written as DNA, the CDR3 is TGTGCCAGCAGCTATCAGCGGGGGGCGGCCTATGAGCAGTTCTTC. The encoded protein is CASSYQRGAAYEQFF.